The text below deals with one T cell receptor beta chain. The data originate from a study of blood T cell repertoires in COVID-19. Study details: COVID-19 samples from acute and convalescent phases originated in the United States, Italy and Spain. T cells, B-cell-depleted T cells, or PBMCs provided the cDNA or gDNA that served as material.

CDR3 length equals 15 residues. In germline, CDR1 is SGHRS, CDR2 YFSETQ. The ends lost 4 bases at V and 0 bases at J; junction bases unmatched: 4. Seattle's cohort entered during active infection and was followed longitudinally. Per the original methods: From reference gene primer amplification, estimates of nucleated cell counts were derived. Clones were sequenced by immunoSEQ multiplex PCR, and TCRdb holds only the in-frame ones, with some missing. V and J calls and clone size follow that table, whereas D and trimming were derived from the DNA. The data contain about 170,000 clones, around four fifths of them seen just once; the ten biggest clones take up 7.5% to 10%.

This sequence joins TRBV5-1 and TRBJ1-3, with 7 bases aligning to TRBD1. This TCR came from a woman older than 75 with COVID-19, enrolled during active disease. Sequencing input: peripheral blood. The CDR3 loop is CASSPRQGSGNTIYF. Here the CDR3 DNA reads TGCGCCAGCAGCCCTCGACAGGGCTCTGGAAACACCATATATTTT.